This TCR beta chain comes out of a study of identical twins. Study findings and constraints: Out-of-frame alpha sequences common to twins exhibited a surplus of low generation probability.

Unmatched junction bases numbered 12, after V lost 2 bases and J lost 13 bases. Germline CDR1 DFQATT, CDR2 SNEGSKA (reference sequence). The CDR3 has 14 amino acids. About this clonotype itself: Its antigen is as yet unknown.

A universal primer binding site was introduced by template switching. The final cDNA contained unique molecular identifiers. TCRdb re-called the 5' RACE reads with MiXCR, one entry per CDR3 protein. In the table there are some 1,700,000 distinct CDR3 sequences, about 32% of which are singletons. Healthy Caucasian individuals made up all the donors. The receptor's source is a newborn girl in good health. Sequenced: cord blood. This chain joins TRBV20-1 and TRBJ2-1; 9 bases align to TRBD1. Here the CDR3 reads CSARPGTGSETQFF. Here the CDR3 DNA reads TGCAGTGCTAGACCGGGGACAGGGAGTGAGACCCAGTTCTTC.